The 22 T cell receptor beta chains below were found in one sample sequenced in a study of blood T cell repertoires in COVID-19. Sequenced by immunoSEQ multiplex PCR; TCRdb stores in-frame clones only, minus some. The sample contains hundreds of thousands of clones, roughly 88% of which appear only once. Sample: peripheral blood. These receptors were obtained from a woman aged 30 to 39 with active or convalescent COVID-19.

This chain joins TRBV19 and TRBJ2-7, with 8 bases that match TRBD2. Trimming took 5 bases from V and 2 from J; bases not matched to a gene: 8. Looked up from germline, CDR1 is LNHDA and CDR2 is SQIVND (reference sequence). The CDR3 has 15 amino acids. The CDR3 coding sequence is TGTGCCAGTAGTTTACTTAGCGGGACCCCCTACGAGCAGTACTTC. Residues: CASSLLSGTPYEQYF.

CDR3 in DNA: TGTGCCAGCTCACCTATTCCATGGGAGAACAATCAGCCCCAGCATTTT. Its protein is CASSPIPWENNQPQHF. This rearrangement joins TRBV18 to TRBJ1-5; D ambiguous. CDR3 length: 16 amino acids. The germline V gene encodes CDR1 KGHSH and CDR2 LQKENI. Trimming took 3 bases from V and 3 from J, leaving 15 bases between them. Variable domain in full (rest from reference TRBV18 and TRBJ1-5): NAGVMQNPRHLVRRRGQEARLRCSPMKGHSHVYWYRQLPEEGLKFMVYLQKENIIDESGMPKERFSAEFPKEGPSILRIQQVVRGDSAAYFCASSPIPWENNQPQHFGDGTRLSIL.

The chain combines TRBV19 with TRBJ1-4, with 7 bases matching TRBD1. CDR3 length: 16 residues. Germline loops: CDR1 LNHDA, CDR2 SQIVND (reference sequence). V gave up 3 bases and J gave up 5 bases; unmatched junction bases: 9. The CDR3 spells CASSIPRQGGNEKLFF. The CDR3 DNA reads TGTGCCAGTAGTATCCCCCGACAGGGTGGGAATGAAAAACTGTTTTTT.

The genes are TRBV6-1 and TRBJ2-1; 8 bases fit TRBD2. Germline lookup yields CDR1 MNHNS and CDR2 SASEGT. V shed 3 bases, J shed 4 bases, and the junction held 5 bases outside the gene matches. The CDR3 totals 15 residues. The chain's CDR3 is CASSDGGGRYNEQFF. CDR3 coding DNA: TGTGCCAGCAGTGACGGCGGGGGGCGATACAATGAGCAGTTCTTC.

The CDR3 bases are TGTGCCATCAGTGAGGGGGAGCGGCGCACAGATACGCAGTATTTT. It is translated as CAISEGERRTDTQYF. The chain is built from TRBV10-3 and TRBJ2-3, with D tentatively TRBD2 (5 bases). Trimming took off 2 bases at V and 1 base at J, with 10 bases between the two ends. CDR3 size: 15 residues. Germline V gene lookup returns CDR1 ENHRY and CDR2 SYGVKD.

The genes are TRBV4-1 and TRBJ2-1; TRBD2 matches at 10 bases. Per the germline V gene, CDR1 is MGHRA and CDR2 is YSYEKL. The CDR3 is 19 residues long. With 0 bases clipped from V and 0 bases from J, the junction kept 8 bases outside the gene matches. This CDR3 is CASSQDSLAGDLSYNEQFF. In nucleotides, the CDR3 is TGCGCCAGCAGCCAAGATTCCCTAGCGGGAGACCTCTCCTACAATGAGCAGTTCTTC.

This clone was seen only once. The V and J genes are TRBV5-1 and TRBJ2-3; tentatively, D is TRBD2 (6 bases). CDR3 length: 13 amino acids. From germline, CDR1 is SGHRS and CDR2 YFSETQ. V was trimmed by 5 bases and J by 1 base, leaving 8 bases between them. CDR3 sequence: CASRERGTDTQYF. Here the CDR3 DNA reads TGCGCCAGCAGGGAGCGGGGCACAGATACGCAGTATTTT.

The gene calls are TRBV6-4 and TRBJ1-2, with D perhaps matching TRBD1 (6 bases). The germline V gene encodes CDR1 MRHNA and CDR2 SNTAGT. Trimming removed 6 bases from V and 7 bases from J, with 18 bases in between. The CDR3 has 14 amino acids. This chain's CDR3 is CASRRQEWSCGYTF. The CDR3 coding sequence is TGTGCCAGCAGGAGACAGGAATGGAGTTGTGGCTACACCTTC.

In this sample, this clone turned up a few times. The V gene is TRBV5-3, the J gene TRBJ1-2; D ambiguous. TRBV5-3 is identified as an open reading frame with a role that is uncertain. Trimming removed 3 bases at V and 2 bases at J, with 14 bases between. The CDR3 loop spans 15 amino acids. DNA for the CDR3: TGTGCCAGAAGCTCCGTGGCAGTCGAAAACTATGGCTACACCTTC. Protein: CARSSVAVENYGYTF.

J is TRBJ2-3 and V is TRBV2; D is unresolved. There are 15 residues in the CDR3. Germline-derived CDR1 and CDR2 are SNHLY and FYNNEI. The V and J ends lost 6 bases and 4 bases respectively, with 17 bases between them. Here the CDR3 reads CASSDSLVGADTQYF. In DNA form, the CDR3 reads TGTGCCAGCAGCGATAGCCTGGTTGGAGCAGATACGCAGTATTTT. Complete variable domain (other parts from reference TRBV2 and TRBJ2-3): EPEVTQTPSHQVTQMGQEVILRCVPISNHLYFYWYRQILGQKVEFLVSFYNNEISEKSEIFDDQFSVERPDGSNFTLKIRSTKLEDSAMYFCASSDSLVGADTQYFGPGTRLTVL.

The chain carries TRBV4-1 and TRBJ1-1, with D tentatively TRBD1 (6 bases). CDR3 size: 18 residues. V gave up 1 base and J gave up 0 bases, with 18 bases separating them. Per the germline V gene, CDR1 is MGHRA and CDR2 is YSYEKL. The chain's CDR3 is CASSQGWGPTDMNTEAFF. Here the CDR3 DNA reads TGCGCCAGCAGCCAAGGGTGGGGGCCCACCGATATGAACACTGAAGCTTTCTTT.

The sample holds one count of this clone. CDR3 nucleotide sequence: TGTGCCAGCACCGGACAGGGGCCTTACAATGAGCAGTTCTTC. Its translation: CASTGQGPYNEQFF. The J gene is TRBJ2-1, the V gene TRBV5-6; 9 positions match TRBD1. The CDR3 has 14 residues. Germline V lookup: CDR1 SGHDT, CDR2 YYEEEE. V trimming: 6 bases; J trimming: 4 bases; junction bases outside the gene matches: 5.

The CDR3 DNA reads as TGTGCCAGCAGCGCCGAGTTCGGGACACTGGTGGGCTACACCTTC. Protein: CASSAEFGTLVGYTF. This chain uses TRBV7-2 with TRBJ1-2; D possibly corresponds to TRBD1 (6 bases). Trimming took 5 bases from V and 8 from J, leaving 21 bases between them. CDR1 SGHTA and CDR2 FQGNSA come from the germline V gene. The CDR3 loop spans 15 amino acids.

V and J are TRBV7-8 and TRBJ1-1; tentative D call: TRBD1 (6 bases). The V end was cut by 2 bases, the J end by 1 base, with 11 bases between. CDR3 size: 15 residues. Germline CDR1 reads SGHVS; CDR2 reads FQNEAQ. The CDR3 nucleotides read TGTGCCAGCAGCTTACTGGGGGCACAGAACACTGAAGCTTTCTTT. This gives the protein CASSLLGAQNTEAFF.

The V gene is TRBV9, the J gene TRBJ1-2, with a weak D call TRBD1 (6 bases). The CDR3 has 16 residues. Trimming took 3 bases from V and 1 from J, leaving 16 bases between them. From germline, CDR1 is SGDLS and CDR2 YYNGEE. CDR3 in DNA: TGTGCCAGCAGCGCAGACAGGTTGAAGTATAACTATGGCTACACCTTC. This codes for CASSADRLKYNYGYTF.

This chain joins TRBV5-1 and TRBJ1-2, with D unclear. The length of the CDR3 is 13 residues. Germline V gives CDR1 SGHRS, CDR2 YFSETQ. V was trimmed by 0 bases and J by 7 bases, leaving 10 bases between them. As DNA, the CDR3 is TGCGCCAGCAGCTTGGCCCAGCGGGCTGGCTACACCTTC. Its protein product is CASSLAQRAGYTF.

The gene calls are TRBV10-3 and TRBJ2-2, with a possible D match to TRBD1 (6 bases). The CDR3 has 16 residues. The V gene's germline CDR1 is ENHRY and CDR2 SYGVKD. Trimming took off 0 bases at V and 0 bases at J, with 8 bases between the two ends. The CDR3 protein is CAISESSGANTGELFF. Here the CDR3 DNA reads TGTGCCATCAGTGAGTCGTCAGGGGCGAACACCGGGGAGCTGTTTTTT.

The chain carries TRBV6-2 or TRBV6-3 and TRBJ2-6; 11 positions match TRBD1. From germline, CDR1 is MNHEY and CDR2 SVGEGT. After removal of 5 bases from V and 3 bases from J, the junction contained 3 bases not matched to a gene. CDR3 length: 16 residues. CDR3 amino acids: CASSRTGGDGANVLTF. DNA for the CDR3: TGTGCCAGCAGTCGGACAGGGGGCGATGGGGCCAACGTCCTGACTTTC.

This sequence joins TRBV5-1 and TRBJ1-1, with D unclear. Germline CDR1 reads SGHRS; CDR2 reads YFSETQ. V lost 2 bases and J lost 0, with 8 bases in between. This CDR3 has 14 residues. As DNA, the CDR3 is TGCGCCAGCAGCTTTTTGGCAATGAACACTGAAGCTTTCTTT. Residues: CASSFLAMNTEAFF.

This clone has only one observation. The rearrangement links TRBV30 to TRBJ1-5; 7 bases are a match to TRBD1. This CDR3 contains 16 residues. Trimming took 3 bases from V and 2 from J; bases not matched to a gene: 10. Germline V gene sequence: CDR1 GTSNPN, CDR2 SVGIG (reference sequence). This chain's CDR3 is CAWSSKRQGGNQPQHF. The CDR3 DNA is TGTGCCTGGAGCTCAAAAAGACAGGGCGGCAATCAGCCCCAGCATTTT.

This chain links TRBV19 with TRBJ2-2; 8 bases map to TRBD2. This CDR3 region has 16 residues. CDR1 is LNHDA and CDR2 is SQIVND in the germline V gene (reference sequence). Trimming cost V 2 bases and J 5 bases; bases outside gene matches: 7. The DNA for the CDR3 is TGTGCCAGTAGTATAAACGGGGGGGGCCGAACCGGGGAGCTGTTTTTT. Encoded protein: CASSINGGGRTGELFF.

The count of this clone is one. The chain joins TRBV11-2 to TRBJ1-1, with a possible D match to TRBD1 (5 bases). CDR1 SGHAT and CDR2 FQNNGV come from the germline V gene. CDR3 length: 14 amino acids. Trimming left V 1 base short and J 6 bases short, with 12 bases between. DNA of the CDR3: TGTGCCAGCAGCTTAGCCCTTCAGGGCGCTGAAGCTTTCTTT. Protein: CASSLALQGAEAFF. Looking up the rest from reference TRBV11-2 and TRBJ1-1 gives the full variable domain: EAGVAQSPRYKIIEKRQSVAFWCNPISGHATLYWYQQILGQGPKLLIQFQNNGVVDDSQLPKDRFSAERLKGVDSTLKIQPAKLEDSAVYLCASSLALQGAEAFFGQGTRLTVV.